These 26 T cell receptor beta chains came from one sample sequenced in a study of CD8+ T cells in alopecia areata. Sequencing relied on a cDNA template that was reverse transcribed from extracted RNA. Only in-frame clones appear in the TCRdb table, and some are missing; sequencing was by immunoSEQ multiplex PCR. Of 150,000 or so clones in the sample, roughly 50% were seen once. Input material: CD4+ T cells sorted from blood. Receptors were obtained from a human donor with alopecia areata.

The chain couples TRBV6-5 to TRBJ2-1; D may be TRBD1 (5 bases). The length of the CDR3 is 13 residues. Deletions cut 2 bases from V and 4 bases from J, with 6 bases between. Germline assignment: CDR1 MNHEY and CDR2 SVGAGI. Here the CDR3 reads CASSYDRYNEQFF. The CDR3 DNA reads TGTGCCAGCAGTTACGACAGATACAATGAGCAGTTCTTC.

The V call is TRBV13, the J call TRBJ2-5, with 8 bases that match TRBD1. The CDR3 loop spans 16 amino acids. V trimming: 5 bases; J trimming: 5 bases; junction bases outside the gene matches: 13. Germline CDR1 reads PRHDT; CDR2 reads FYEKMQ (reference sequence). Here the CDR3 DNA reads TGTGCCAGCAGCCCACCGTCTCAGGGGGCCAGGGAGACCCAGTACTTC. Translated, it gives CASSPPSQGARETQYF. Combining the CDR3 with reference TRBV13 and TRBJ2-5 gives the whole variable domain AAGVIQSPRHLIKEKRETATLKCYPIPRHDTVYWYQQGPGQDPQFLISFYEKMQSDKGSIPDRFSAQQFSDYHSELNMSSLELGDSALYFCASSPPSQGARETQYFGPGTRLLVL.

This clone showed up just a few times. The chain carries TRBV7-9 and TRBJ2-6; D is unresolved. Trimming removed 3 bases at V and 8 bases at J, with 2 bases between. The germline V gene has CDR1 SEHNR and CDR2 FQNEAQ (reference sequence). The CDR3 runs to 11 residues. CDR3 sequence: CASSLPNVLTF. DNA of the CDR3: TGTGCCAGCAGCTTGCCCAACGTCCTGACTTTC.

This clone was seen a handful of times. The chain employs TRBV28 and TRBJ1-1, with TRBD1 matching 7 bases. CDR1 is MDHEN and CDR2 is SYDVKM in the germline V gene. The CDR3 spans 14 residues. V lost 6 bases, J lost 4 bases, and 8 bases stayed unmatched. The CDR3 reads CASSPGQWGTEAFF. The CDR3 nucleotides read TGTGCCAGCAGCCCGGGACAGTGGGGCACTGAAGCTTTCTTT.

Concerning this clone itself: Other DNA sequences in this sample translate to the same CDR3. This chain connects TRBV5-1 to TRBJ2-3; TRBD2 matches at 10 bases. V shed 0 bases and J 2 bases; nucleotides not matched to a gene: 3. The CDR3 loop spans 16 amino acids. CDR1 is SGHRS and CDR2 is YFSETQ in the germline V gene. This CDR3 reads CASSLATSGSTDTQYF. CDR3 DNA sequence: TGCGCCAGCAGCTTGGCGACTAGCGGGTCCACAGATACGCAGTATTTT.

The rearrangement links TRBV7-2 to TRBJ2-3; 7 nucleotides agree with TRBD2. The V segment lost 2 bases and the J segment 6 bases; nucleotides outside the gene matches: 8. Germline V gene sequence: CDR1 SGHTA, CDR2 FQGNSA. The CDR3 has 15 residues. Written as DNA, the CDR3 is TGTGCCAGCAGCTTAAGGTCTGGGAGGGCTGATACGCAGTATTTT. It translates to CASSLRSGRADTQYF.

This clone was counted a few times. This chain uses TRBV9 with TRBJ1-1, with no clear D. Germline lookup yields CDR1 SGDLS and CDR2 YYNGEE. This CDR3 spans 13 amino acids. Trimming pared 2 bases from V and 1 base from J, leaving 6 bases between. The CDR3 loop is CASSVEGNTEAFF. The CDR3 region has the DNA TGTGCCAGCAGCGTGGAAGGGAACACTGAAGCTTTCTTT.

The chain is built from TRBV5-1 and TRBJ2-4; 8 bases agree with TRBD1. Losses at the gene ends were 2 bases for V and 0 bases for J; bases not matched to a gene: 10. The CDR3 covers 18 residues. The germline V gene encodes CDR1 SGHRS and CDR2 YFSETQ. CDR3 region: CASSFNSRDRIAKNIQYF. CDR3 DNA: TGCGCCAGCAGCTTCAACTCCCGGGACAGGATAGCCAAAAACATTCAGTACTTC. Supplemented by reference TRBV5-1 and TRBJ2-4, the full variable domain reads KAGVTQTPRYLIKTRGQQVTLSCSPISGHRSVSWYQQTPGQGLQFLFEYFSETQRNKGNFPGRFSGRQFSNSRSEMNVSTLELGDSALYLCASSFNSRDRIAKNIQYFGAGTRLSVL.

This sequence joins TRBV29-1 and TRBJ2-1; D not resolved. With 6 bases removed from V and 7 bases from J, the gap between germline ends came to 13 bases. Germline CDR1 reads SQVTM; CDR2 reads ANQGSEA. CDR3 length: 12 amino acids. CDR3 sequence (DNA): TGCAGCGTGTCCGGTCCGACAAATGAGCAGTTCTTC. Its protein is CSVSGPTNEQFF.

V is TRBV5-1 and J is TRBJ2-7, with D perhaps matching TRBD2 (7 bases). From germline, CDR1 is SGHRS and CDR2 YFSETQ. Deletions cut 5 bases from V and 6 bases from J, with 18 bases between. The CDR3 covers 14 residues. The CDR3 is CASRRGAGEGEQYF. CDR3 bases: TGCGCCAGCAGGAGGGGGGCAGGGGAGGGCGAGCAGTACTTC.

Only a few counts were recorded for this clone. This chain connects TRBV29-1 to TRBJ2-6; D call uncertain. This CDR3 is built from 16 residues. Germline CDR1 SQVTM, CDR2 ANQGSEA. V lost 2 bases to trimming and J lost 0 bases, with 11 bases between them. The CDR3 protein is CSVEFLGLSGANVLTF. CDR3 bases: TGCAGCGTTGAATTCTTAGGGCTCTCTGGGGCCAACGTCCTGACTTTC. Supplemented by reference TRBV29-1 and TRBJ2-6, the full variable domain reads SAVISQKPSRDICQRGTSLTIQCQVDSQVTMMFWYRQQPGQSLTLIATANQGSEATYESGFVIDKFPISRPNLTFSTLTVSNMSPEDSSIYLCSVEFLGLSGANVLTFGAGSRLTVL.

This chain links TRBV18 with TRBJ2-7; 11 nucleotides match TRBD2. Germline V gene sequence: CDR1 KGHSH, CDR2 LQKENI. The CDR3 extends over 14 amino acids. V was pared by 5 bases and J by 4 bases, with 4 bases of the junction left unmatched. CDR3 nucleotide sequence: TGTGCCAGCTCAAAAGCTAGCGGGAGGTACGAGCAGTACTTC. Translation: CASSKASGRYEQYF.

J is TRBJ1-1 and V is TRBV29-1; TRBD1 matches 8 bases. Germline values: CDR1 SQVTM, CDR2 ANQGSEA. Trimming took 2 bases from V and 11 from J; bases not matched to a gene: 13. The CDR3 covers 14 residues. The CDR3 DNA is TGCAGCGTTGAATATCGGACAGGGCGCACGAATGCTTTCTTT. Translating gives CSVEYRTGRTNAFF.

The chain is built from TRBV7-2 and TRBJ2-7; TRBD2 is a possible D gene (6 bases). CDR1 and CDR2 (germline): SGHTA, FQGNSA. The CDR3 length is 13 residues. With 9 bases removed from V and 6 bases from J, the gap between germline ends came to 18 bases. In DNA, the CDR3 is TGTGCCAGTTGCCCAGGGAGGCTAGCCGAGCAGTACTTC. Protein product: CASCPGRLAEQYF. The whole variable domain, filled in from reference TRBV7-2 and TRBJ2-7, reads GAGVSQSPSNKVTEKGKDVELRCDPISGHTALYWYRQSLGQGLEFLIYFQGNSAPDKSGLPSDRFSAERTGGSVSTLTIQRTQQEDSAVYLCASCPGRLAEQYFGPGTRLTVT.

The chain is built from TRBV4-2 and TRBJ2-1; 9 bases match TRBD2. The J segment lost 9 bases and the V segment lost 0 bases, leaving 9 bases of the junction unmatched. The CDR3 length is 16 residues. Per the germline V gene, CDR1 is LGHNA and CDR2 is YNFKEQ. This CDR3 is CASSQDGSSGSREQFF. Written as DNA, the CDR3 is TGTGCCAGCAGCCAAGACGGTAGTAGCGGGAGCCGTGAGCAGTTCTTC.

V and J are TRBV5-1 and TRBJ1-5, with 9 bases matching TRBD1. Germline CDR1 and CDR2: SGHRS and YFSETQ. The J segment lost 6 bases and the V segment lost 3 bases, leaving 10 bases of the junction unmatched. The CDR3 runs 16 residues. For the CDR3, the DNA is TGCGCCAGCAGCTGGGGGGACAGGGCTAGCGGTCAGCCCCAGCATTTT. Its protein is CASSWGDRASGQPQHF. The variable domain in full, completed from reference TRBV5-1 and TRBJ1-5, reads KAGVTQTPRYLIKTRGQQVTLSCSPISGHRSVSWYQQTPGQGLQFLFEYFSETQRNKGNFPGRFSGRQFSNSRSEMNVSTLELGDSALYLCASSWGDRASGQPQHFGDGTRLSIL.

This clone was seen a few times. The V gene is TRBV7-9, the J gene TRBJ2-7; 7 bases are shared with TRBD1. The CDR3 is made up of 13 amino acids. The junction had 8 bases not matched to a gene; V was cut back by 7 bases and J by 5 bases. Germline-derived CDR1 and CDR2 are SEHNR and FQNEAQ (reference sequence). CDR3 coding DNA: TGTGCCAGCACCCGGGACAGTTTCGACGAGCAGTACTTC. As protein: CASTRDSFDEQYF.

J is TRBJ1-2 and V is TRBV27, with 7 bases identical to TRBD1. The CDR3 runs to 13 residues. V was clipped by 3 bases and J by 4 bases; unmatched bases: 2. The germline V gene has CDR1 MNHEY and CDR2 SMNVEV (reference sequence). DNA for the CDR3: TGTGCCAGCAGTTTGGCAGGGGGCTATGGCTACACCTTC. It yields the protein CASSLAGGYGYTF.

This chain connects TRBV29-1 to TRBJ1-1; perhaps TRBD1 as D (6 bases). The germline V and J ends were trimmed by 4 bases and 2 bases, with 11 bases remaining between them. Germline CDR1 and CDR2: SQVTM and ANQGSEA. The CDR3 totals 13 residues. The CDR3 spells CSVVGQINTEAFF. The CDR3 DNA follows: TGCAGCGTTGTTGGACAGATTAACACTGAAGCTTTCTTT. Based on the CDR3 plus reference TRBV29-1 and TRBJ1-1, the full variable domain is SAVISQKPSRDICQRGTSLTIQCQVDSQVTMMFWYRQQPGQSLTLIATANQGSEATYESGFVIDKFPISRPNLTFSTLTVSNMSPEDSSIYLCSVVGQINTEAFFGQGTRLTVV.

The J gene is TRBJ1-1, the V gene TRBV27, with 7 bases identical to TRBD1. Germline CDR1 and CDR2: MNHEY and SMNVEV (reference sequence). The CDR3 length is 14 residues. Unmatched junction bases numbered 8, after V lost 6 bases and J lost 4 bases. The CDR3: CASSLFPGGTEAFF. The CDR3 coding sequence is TGTGCCAGCAGCTTGTTTCCAGGGGGCACTGAAGCTTTCTTT.

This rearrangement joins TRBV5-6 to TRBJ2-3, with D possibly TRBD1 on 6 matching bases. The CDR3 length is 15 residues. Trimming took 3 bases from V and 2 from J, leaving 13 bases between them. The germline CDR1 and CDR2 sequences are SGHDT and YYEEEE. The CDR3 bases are TGTGCCAGCAGCTCACGGGACAAAAACACAGATACGCAGTATTTT. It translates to CASSSRDKNTDTQYF.

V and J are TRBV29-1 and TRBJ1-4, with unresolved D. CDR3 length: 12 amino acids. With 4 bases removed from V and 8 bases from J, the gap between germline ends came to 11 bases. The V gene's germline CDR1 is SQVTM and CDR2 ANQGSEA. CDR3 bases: TGCAGCGTTGGGCCAGGAACCGAAAAACTGTTTTTT. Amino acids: CSVGPGTEKLFF.

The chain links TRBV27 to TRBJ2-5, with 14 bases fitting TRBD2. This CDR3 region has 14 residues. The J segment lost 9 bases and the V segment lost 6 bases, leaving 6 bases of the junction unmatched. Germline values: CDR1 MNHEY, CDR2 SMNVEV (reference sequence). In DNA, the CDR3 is TGTGCCAGCAGGGGACTAGCGGGAGTGGGGGCCCAGTACTTC. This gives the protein CASRGLAGVGAQYF.

The CDR3 sequence: CASSSGQGRGYTF. CDR3 sequence (DNA): TGTGCCAGCAGCTCCGGACAGGGGCGAGGCTACACCTTC. The chain is built from TRBV5-4 and TRBJ1-2, with 9 nucleotides matching TRBD1. Unmatched junction bases numbered 5, after V lost 3 bases and J lost 8 bases. From germline, CDR1 is SGHNT and CDR2 YYREEE (reference sequence). The CDR3 runs 13 residues.

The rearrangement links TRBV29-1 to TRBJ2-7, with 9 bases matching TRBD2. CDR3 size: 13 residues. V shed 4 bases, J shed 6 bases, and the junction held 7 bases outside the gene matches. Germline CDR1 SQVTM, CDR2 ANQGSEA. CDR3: CSVVGGRGGEQYF. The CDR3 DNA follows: TGCAGCGTTGTGGGCGGGAGGGGAGGCGAGCAGTACTTC.

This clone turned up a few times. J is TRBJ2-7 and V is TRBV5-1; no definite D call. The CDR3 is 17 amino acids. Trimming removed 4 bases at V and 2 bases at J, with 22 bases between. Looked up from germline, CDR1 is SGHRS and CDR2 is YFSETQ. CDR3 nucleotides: TGCGCCAGCAGCCCAAACTCGGTGCCGGCAACCACCTACGAGCAGTACTTC. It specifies CASSPNSVPATTYEQYF.